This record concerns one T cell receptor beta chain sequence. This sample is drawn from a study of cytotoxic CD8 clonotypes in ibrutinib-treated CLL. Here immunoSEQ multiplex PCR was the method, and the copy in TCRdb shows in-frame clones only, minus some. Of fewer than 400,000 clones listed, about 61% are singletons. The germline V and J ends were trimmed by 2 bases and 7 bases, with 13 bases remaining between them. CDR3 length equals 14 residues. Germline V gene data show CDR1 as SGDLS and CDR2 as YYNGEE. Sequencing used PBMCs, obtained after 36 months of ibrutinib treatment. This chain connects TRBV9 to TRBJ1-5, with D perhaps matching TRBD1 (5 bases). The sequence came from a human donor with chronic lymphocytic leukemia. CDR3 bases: TGTGCCAGCAGCGTCGGGGACGGAGGCCAGCCCCAGCATTTT. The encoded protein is CASSVGDGGQPQHF.